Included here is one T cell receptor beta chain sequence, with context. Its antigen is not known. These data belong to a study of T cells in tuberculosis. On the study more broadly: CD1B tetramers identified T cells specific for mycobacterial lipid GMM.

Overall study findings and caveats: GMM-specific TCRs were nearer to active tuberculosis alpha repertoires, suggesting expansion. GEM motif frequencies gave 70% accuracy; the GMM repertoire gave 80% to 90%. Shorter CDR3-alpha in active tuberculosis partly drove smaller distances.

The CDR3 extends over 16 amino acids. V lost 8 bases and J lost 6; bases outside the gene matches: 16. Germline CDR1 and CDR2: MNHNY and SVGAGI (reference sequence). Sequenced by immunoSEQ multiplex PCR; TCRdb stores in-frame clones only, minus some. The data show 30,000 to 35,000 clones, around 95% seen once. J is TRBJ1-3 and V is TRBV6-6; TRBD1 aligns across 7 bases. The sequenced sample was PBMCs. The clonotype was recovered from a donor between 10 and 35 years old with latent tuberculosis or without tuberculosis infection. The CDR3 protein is CASAERTHRGENTIYF. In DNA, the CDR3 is TGTGCCAGCGCAGAACGGACCCACAGGGGAGAAAACACCATATATTTT.